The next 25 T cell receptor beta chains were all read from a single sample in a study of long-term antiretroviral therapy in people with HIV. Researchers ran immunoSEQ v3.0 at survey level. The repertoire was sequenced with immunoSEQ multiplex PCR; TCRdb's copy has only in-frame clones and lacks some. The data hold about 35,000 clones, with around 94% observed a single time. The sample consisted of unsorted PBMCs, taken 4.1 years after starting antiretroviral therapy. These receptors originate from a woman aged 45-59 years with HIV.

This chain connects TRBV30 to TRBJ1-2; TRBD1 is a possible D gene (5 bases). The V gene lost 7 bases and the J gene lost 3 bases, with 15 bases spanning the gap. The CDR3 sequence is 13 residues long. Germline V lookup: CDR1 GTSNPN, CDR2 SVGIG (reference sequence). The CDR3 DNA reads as TGTGCCTCTGACAGTGGAGTCTACTATGGCTACACCTTC. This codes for CASDSGVYYGYTF.

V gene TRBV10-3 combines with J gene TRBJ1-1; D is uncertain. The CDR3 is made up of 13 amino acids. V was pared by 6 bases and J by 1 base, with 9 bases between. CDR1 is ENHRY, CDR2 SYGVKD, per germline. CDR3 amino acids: CAISPTENTEAFF. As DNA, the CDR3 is TGTGCCATCAGCCCTACAGAGAACACTGAAGCTTTCTTT.

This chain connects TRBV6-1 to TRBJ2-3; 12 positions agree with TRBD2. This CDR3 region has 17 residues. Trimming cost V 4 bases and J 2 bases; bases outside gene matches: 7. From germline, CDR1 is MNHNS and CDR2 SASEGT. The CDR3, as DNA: TGTGCCAGCAGTGCACCGACTAGCGGGGGACACACAGATACGCAGTATTTT. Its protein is CASSAPTSGGHTDTQYF.

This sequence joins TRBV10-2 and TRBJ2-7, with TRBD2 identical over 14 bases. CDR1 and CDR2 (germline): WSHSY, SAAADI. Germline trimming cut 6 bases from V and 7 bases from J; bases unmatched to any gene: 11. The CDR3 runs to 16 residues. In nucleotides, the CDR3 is TGCGCCAGCAGCGGGACTAGCGGGGGACTGGGGAGGGAGCAGTACTTC. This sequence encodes CASSGTSGGLGREQYF.

The CDR3 nucleotides are TGCGCCAGCAGTCTGCCGGACAGGGACAGTTTAGAGACCCAGTACTTC. Protein: CASSLPDRDSLETQYF. The genes are TRBV10-2 and TRBJ2-5, with 8 bases aligning to TRBD1. The trim removed 5 bases at V and 4 bases at J, leaving 12 bases unmatched. The CDR3 contains 16 residues. Per the germline V gene, CDR1 is WSHSY and CDR2 is SAAADI.

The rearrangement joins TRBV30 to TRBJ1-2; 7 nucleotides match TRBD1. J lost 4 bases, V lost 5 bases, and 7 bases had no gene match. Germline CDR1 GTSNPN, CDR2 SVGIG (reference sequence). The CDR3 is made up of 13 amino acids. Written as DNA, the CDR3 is TGTGCCTGGGCTGGACAGGACCGCTATGGCTACACCTTC. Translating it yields CAWAGQDRYGYTF.

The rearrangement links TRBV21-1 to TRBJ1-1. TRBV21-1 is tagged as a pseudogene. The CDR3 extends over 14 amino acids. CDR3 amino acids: CASSKAPPHTEAFF. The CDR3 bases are TGTGCCAGCAGCAAAGCGCCGCCTCACACTGAAGCTTTCTTT.

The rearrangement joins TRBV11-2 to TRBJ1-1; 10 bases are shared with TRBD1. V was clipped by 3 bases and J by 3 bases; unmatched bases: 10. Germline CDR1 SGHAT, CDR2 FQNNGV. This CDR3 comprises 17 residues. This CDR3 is CASSLRWGQGFDTEAFF. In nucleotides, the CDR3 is TGTGCCAGCAGCTTGCGTTGGGGACAGGGGTTTGACACTGAAGCTTTCTTT.

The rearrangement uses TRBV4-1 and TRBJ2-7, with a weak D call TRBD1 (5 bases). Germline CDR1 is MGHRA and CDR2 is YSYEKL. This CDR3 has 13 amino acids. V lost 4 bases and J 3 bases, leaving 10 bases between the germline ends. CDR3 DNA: TGCGCCAGCAGCCCTGTGGGGCGCTACGAGCAGTACTTC. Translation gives CASSPVGRYEQYF.

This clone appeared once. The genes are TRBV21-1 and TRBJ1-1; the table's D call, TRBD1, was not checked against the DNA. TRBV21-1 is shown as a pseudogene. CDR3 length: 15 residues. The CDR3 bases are TGTGCCAGCAGCAAAAGAGGACAGGGGAGCACTGAAGCTTTCTTT. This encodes CASSKRGQGSTEAFF.

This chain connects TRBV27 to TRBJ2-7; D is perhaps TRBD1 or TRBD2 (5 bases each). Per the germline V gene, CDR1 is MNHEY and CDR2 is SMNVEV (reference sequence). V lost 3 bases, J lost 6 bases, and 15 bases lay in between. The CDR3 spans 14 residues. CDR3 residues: CASSFRTQGAEQYF. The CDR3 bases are TGTGCCAGCAGTTTTAGGACTCAGGGTGCCGAGCAGTACTTC.

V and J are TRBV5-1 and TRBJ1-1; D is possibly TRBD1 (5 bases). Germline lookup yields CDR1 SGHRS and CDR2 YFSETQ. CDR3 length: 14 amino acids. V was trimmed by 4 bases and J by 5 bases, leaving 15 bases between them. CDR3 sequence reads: CASSPLDQGTEAFF. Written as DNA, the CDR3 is TGCGCCAGCAGCCCCCTGGACCAGGGAACTGAAGCTTTCTTT.

The CDR3 here is CASSRAGAADTQYF. DNA of the CDR3: TGTGCCAGCAGCCGGGCAGGGGCTGCAGATACGCAGTATTTT. The chain employs TRBV7-3 and TRBJ2-3; maybe TRBD1 (6 bases). The V end lost 5 bases, the J end lost 4 bases, and 13 bases lay between the germline ends. Germline V gene data show CDR1 as SGHTA and CDR2 as FQGTGA. The CDR3 covers 14 residues.

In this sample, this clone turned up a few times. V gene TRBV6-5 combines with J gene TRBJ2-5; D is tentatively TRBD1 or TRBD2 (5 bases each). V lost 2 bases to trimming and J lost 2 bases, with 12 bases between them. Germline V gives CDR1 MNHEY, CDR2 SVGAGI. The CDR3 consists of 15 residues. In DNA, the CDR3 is TGTGCCAGCAGTTACGGGGGATGGGGTCAAGAGACCCAGTACTTC. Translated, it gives CASSYGGWGQETQYF.

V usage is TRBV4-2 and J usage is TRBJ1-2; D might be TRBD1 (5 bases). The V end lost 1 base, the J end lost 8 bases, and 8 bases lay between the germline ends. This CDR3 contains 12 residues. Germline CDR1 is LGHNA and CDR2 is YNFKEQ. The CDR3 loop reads CASSQAGTGYTF. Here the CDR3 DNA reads TGTGCCAGCAGCCAAGCAGGGACGGGCTACACCTTC.

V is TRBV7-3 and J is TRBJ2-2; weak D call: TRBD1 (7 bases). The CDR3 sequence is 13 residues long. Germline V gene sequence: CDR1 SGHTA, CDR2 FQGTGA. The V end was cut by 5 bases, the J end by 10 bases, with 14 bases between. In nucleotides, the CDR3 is TGTGCCAGCAGCACCTCAGGGGGGACGGAGCTGTTTTTT. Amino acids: CASSTSGGTELFF.

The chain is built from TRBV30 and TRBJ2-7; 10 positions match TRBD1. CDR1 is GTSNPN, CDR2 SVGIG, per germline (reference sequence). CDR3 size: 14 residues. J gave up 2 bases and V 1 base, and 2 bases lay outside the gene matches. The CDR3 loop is CAWSAGTGAYEQYF. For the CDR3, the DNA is TGTGCCTGGAGTGCCGGGACAGGGGCCTACGAGCAGTACTTC.

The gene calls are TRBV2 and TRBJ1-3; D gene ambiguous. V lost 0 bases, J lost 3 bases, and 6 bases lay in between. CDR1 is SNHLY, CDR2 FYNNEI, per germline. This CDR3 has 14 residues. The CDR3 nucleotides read TGTGCCAGCAGTGAAGCCCAGATTGGAAACACCATATATTTT. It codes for CASSEAQIGNTIYF.

Written as DNA, the CDR3 is TGTGCCTGGAGTGTACCAGGGACCCTAGGCAATCAGCCCCAGCATTTT. This gives the protein CAWSVPGTLGNQPQHF. This rearrangement joins TRBV30 to TRBJ1-5; a possible D gene is TRBD1 (5 bases). The V end was cut by 0 bases, the J end by 2 bases, with 14 bases between. The germline V gene has CDR1 GTSNPN and CDR2 SVGIG (reference sequence). The CDR3 covers 16 residues. Full variable domain (rest looked up from reference TRBV30 and TRBJ1-5): SQTIHQWPATLVQPVGSPLSLECTVEGTSNPNLYWYRQAAGRGLQLLFYSVGIGQISSEVPQNLSASRPQDRQFILSSKKLLLSDSGFYLCAWSVPGTLGNQPQHFGDGTRLSIL.

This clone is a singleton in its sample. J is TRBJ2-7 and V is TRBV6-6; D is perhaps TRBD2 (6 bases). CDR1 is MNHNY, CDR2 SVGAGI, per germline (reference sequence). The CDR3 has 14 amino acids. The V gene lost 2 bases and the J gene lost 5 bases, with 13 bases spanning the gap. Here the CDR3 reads CASSYRGGGDEQYF. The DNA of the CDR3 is TGTGCCAGCAGTTACCGAGGCGGCGGGGACGAGCAGTACTTC.

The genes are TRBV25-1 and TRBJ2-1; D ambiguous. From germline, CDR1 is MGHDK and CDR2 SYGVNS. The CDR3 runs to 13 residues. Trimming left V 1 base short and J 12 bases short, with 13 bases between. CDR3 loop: CASSESKGFWQFF. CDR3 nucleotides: TGTGCCAGCAGTGAATCTAAGGGATTCTGGCAGTTCTTC.

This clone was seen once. CDR3 sequence (DNA): TGTGCCAGCAGCTTGACAGGGGGCACCGGGGAGCTGTTTTTT. Translated, it gives CASSLTGGTGELFF. The chain has TRBV5-6 and TRBJ2-2, with TRBD1 matching over 8 bases. The germline CDR1 and CDR2 sequences are SGHDT and YYEEEE. The J segment lost 4 bases and the V segment lost 1 base, leaving 0 bases of the junction unmatched. The CDR3 extends over 14 amino acids. The variable domain in full, completed from reference TRBV5-6 and TRBJ2-2, reads DAGVTQSPTHLIKTRGQQVTLRCSPKSGHDTVSWYQQALGQGPQFIFQYYEEEERQRGNFPDRFSGHQFPNYSSELNVNALLLGDSALYLCASSLTGGTGELFFGEGSRLTVL.

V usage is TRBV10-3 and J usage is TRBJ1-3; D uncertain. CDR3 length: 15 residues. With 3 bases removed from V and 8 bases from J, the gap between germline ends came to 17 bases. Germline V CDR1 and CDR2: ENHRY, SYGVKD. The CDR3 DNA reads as TGTGCCATCAGTGAATCGCAAACAGCAAGAGACACCATATATTTT. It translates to CAISESQTARDTIYF.

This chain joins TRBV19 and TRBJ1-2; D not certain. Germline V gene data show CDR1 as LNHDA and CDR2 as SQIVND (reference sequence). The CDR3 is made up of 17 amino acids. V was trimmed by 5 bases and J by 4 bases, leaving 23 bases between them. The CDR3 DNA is TGTGCCAGTAGTGCCCTTGGGAAACTGGCCGTGGGCTATGGCTACACCTTC. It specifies CASSALGKLAVGYGYTF.

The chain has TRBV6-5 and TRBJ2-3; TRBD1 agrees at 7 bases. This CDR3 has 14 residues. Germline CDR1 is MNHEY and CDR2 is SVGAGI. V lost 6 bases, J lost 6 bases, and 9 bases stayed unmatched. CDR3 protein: CASSYGQAGDTQYF. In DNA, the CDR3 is TGTGCCAGCAGCTACGGACAGGCAGGGGATACGCAGTATTTT.